Listed below are T cell receptor beta chains from one sample, sequenced in a study of CD8 T cells in Susac syndrome. TCRdb recomputed calls from the immunoSEQ multiplex PCR reads with MiXCR, one row per CDR3 protein. The data contain approximately 150,000 distinct CDR3 sequences, about 93% of them singletons. Sequenced: CD4+ T cells from PBMCs. The source of these receptors is a human donor in good health. CDR3s include the opening cysteine and the closing phenylalanine or tryptophan. The D gene is left open where the match is weak. Not all rows give a size; the values are once, few, many and, for expanded clones, a class.

d_call	clone_size	v_call	j_call	cdr3_aa	cdr3_nt
-	-	TRBV3-1	TRBJ2-5	CASSHGPQGETQYF	TGTGCCAGCAGCCACGGGCCTCAAGGGGAGACCCAGTACTTC
TRBD2	-	TRBV7-9	TRBJ2-5	CASSPPGGQETQYF	TGTGCCAGCAGCCCCCCGGGGGGCCAAGAGACCCAGTACTTC
-	-	TRBV20-1	TRBJ2-2	CSATHGSATGELFF	TGCAGTGCTACCCACGGGAGCGCGACCGGGGAGCTGTTTTTT
TRBD1	-	TRBV10-3	TRBJ2-7	CAIRGQGNSYEQYF	TGTGCCATCAGGGGACAGGGCAACTCCTACGAGCAGTACTTC
TRBD1	-	TRBV3-1	TRBJ1-2	CASSQPGQGNGYTF	TGTGCCAGCAGCCAACCCGGACAGGGGAATGGCTACACCTTC
TRBD1	-	TRBV3-1	TRBJ2-7	CASSADRGLNEQYF	TGTGCCAGCAGCGCAGACAGGGGGCTAAACGAGCAGTACTTC
-	-	TRBV3-1	TRBJ2-3	CASSQVSTDTQYF	TGTGCCAGCAGCCAAGTGAGCACAGATACGCAGTATTTT
TRBD1	-	TRBV6-1	TRBJ1-2	CASREMGQGAFNYGYTF	TGTGCCAGCAGGGAGATGGGACAGGGGGCGTTTAACTATGGCTACACCTTC
-	-	TRBV6-5	TRBJ1-3	CASSWGPISSGNTIYF	TGTGCCAGCAGTTGGGGACCGATTAGCTCTGGAAACACCATATATTTT
-	-	TRBV6-6	TRBJ1-2	CASSYSRGFNYGYTF	TGTGCCAGCAGTTACTCGAGGGGCTTCAACTATGGCTACACCTTC
-	-	TRBV20-1	TRBJ2-5	CSARDPFGQAGETQYF	TGCAGTGCTAGAGACCCATTTGGGCAGGCCGGGGAGACCCAGTACTTC
TRBD1	few	TRBV29-1	TRBJ2-7	CSVRTGISYEQYF	TGCAGCGTTAGGACAGGGATTTCCTACGAGCAGTACTTC
TRBD1	-	TRBV9	TRBJ1-6	CASSVATGTAANSPLHF	TGTGCCAGCAGCGTAGCCACCGGGACAGCCGCTAATTCACCCCTCCACTTT
TRBD1	-	TRBV20-1	TRBJ1-6	CSARVGQGAGSPLHF	TGCAGTGCTAGGGTGGGACAGGGGGCAGGATCACCCCTCCACTTT
-	-	TRBV23-1	TRBJ2-7	CARREGRNEQYF	TGCGCCAGGAGAGAGGGTAGGAACGAGCAGTACTTC
TRBD2	-	TRBV6-1	TRBJ2-5	CASSDGLAGAQWRYTQYF	TGTGCCAGCAGTGACGGACTAGCGGGGGCCCAATGGAGGTACACCCAGTACTTC
TRBD2	-	TRBV2	TRBJ2-1	CASSREGYNEQFF	TGTGCCAGCAGCCGGGAGGGCTACAATGAGCAGTTCTTC
-	-	TRBV12-3/TRBV12-4	TRBJ2-7	CASSSWDGYEQYF	TGTGCCAGCAGTTCATGGGACGGCTACGAGCAGTACTTC
-	-	TRBV29-1	TRBJ2-3	CSVDQWARTSDSTDTQYF	TGCAGCGTTGACCAGTGGGCCCGGACTTCCGATAGCACAGATACGCAGTATTTT
TRBD1	few	TRBV5-1	TRBJ1-1	CASSGDRSYPLF	TGCGCCAGCAGCGGGGACAGGTCCTATCCTCTCTTT
TRBD1	-	TRBV12-3/TRBV12-4	TRBJ1-2	CASSSETGAYGYTF	TGTGCCAGCAGTTCGGAGACAGGGGCCTATGGCTACACCTTC
-	-	TRBV7-3	TRBJ2-3	CASSQTGLGDTQYF	TGTGCCAGCAGCCAAACAGGGTTGGGCGATACGCAGTATTTT
-	-	TRBV3-1	TRBJ1-1	CASSQEETEAFF	TGTGCCAGCAGCCAGGAGGAGACTGAAGCTTTCTTT
-	-	TRBV5-1	TRBJ2-4	CASSLRQGNIQYF	TGCGCCAGCAGCTTACGCCAGGGAAACATTCAGTACTTC
-	-	TRBV15	TRBJ2-6	CATSSGLTGAKVLTF	TGTGCCACCAGCAGTGGGCTTACTGGGGCCAAGGTCCTGACTTTC
TRBD2	-	TRBV5-1	TRBJ2-7	CASSLGTGGSSYEQYF	TGCGCCAGCAGCTTGGGTACCGGGGGGAGCTCCTACGAGCAGTACTTC
-	-	TRBV5-4	TRBJ1-1	CASSLGLGNTEAFF	TGTGCCAGCTCTTTAGGCCTGGGGAACACTGAAGCTTTCTTT
TRBD1	-	TRBV12-5	TRBJ1-5	CASGSGGTVNSNQPQHF	TGTGCTAGTGGTTCTGGTGGGACAGTTAATAGCAATCAGCCCCAGCATTTT
-	-	TRBV5-6	TRBJ2-7	CASSLVGNEQYF	TGTGCCAGCAGCTTGGTAGGGAACGAGCAGTACTTC
-	-	TRBV7-9	TRBJ2-7	CASSRGQRYEQYF	TGTGCCAGCAGCCGCGGACAGCGCTACGAGCAGTACTTC
TRBD1	-	TRBV3-1	TRBJ2-1	CASSLETGEAYNEQFF	TGTGCCAGCAGCCTGGAGACAGGGGAGGCATACAATGAGCAGTTCTTC